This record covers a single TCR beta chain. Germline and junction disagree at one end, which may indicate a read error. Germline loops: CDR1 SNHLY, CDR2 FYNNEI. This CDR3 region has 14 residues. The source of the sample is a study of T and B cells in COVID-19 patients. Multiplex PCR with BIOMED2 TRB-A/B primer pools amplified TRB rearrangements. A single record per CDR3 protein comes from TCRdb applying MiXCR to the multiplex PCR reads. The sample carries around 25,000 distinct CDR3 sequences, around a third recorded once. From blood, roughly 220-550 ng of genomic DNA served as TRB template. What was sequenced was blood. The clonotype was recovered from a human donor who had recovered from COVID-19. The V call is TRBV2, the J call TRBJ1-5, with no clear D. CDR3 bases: TGTGACAGCAGTGAAATTGATAGGGATGAGCCCCAGCATTTT. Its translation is CDSSEIDRDEPQHF.